This T cell receptor beta chain was documented in a study of blood T cell repertoires in COVID-19 (TCRdb year 2020). With respect to the entire study: The collaborator samples originated in the United States, Italy and Spain and spanned the acute and convalescent phases of COVID-19. Where HLA class I and class II types were available, the types were taken from metadata supplied by the sample provider, not from assay-based typing. The dataset comprised deeply sampled blood TCRbeta repertoires from subjects exposed to, actively infected with, or recovered from COVID-19. The repertoires were released in a freely available public database meant as a resource for research on the immune response to SARS-CoV-2. The sample metadata nearly always contained a de-identified subject ID, COVID-19 status, age in years and sex. Samples were obtained from the ongoing ImmuneRACE study (first 160 participants) and from 950 to 1,500 subjects provided by 6 global collaborators. The prospective study material was composed of cDNA or gDNA derived from T cells, B-cell-depleted T cells, or PBMCs.

CDR1 SGHVS and CDR2 FQNEAQ are derived from the germline V gene. The CDR3 runs 16 residues from the cysteine to the phenylalanine. Just CDR3 DNA is preserved here, 48 bases in frame from base 1. Compared with germline, V lacks 0 bases and J lacks 1 base; bases without a gene match: 2. A word on this clone: Its antigen is still unknown. Base qualities were left out, and no much larger clone turns up one base away.

Broad study findings and their caveats: How much clinical and demographic metadata was included differed by source and by participant, and the metadata was provided uncurated.

Each collaborating institution followed its own protocols to collect whole blood in K2EDTA tubes. For TCRbeta analysis, collaborators shipped samples in one of three forms: frozen whole blood, isolated PBMCs, or DNA extracted from either of those sample types. The immunoSEQ Assay, a bias-controlled multiplex PCR, was used to amplify TCRbeta CDR3 regions from genomic DNA. Turning to the authors' computational methods: The number of nucleated cells in each sample was estimated from the amplification of reference gene primers within the assay. Sequence reads were collapsed and filtered to measure the absolute abundance of every unique TCRbeta CDR3 rearrangement. For each sample, productive Simpson clonality was calculated by taking the square root of Simpson's diversity index across productive rearrangements. TCRdb limited this immuneACCESS table to in-frame rearrangements with V and J called. A share of clones is missing; checked studies link under half to unresolved V genes, and the rest is unexplained. V and J calls plus clone size are reproduced from that table; the DNA served to infer D and trimming. In this sample the table shows around 73,000 clones, about 80% of which occur a single time. Of the sample, around 30% is held by the ten largest clones.

The sample comprised peripheral blood. The sequence came from a human donor in a cohort sampled during active COVID-19. Here the chain combines TRBV7-8 and TRBJ2-5, and 10 bases in between align with TRBD2. The nucleotides are TGTGCCAGCAGCTTAGCGAGCGGGGGGGTCCAAGAGACCCAGTACTTC. Its product reads: CASSLASGGVQETQYF.